This TCR beta chain was sequenced for a study of tumor-infiltrating lymphocytes in oesophageal squamous cell carcinoma. TCRdb redid the calling of the PCR reads with MiXCR, one entry per CDR3 protein. This sample has just under 20,000 distinct CDR3 sequences, with 40% to 50% found just once. CDR1 SGHTA and CDR2 FQGNSA come from the germline V gene. The CDR3 sequence is 15 residues long. The sequence derives from a male donor with esophageal squamous cell carcinoma. The rearrangement joins TRBV7-2 to TRBJ2-1, with TRBD2 matching 7 bases. The DNA matches TRBJ2-5 better at its end, which makes the J call doubtful. Sequenced input: normal esophageal tissue next to the tumor. CDR3 coding DNA: TGTGCCAGCAGCTTAGGAGCGGGGATCGGTGGGACCCAGTACTTC. Encoded protein: CASSLGAGIGGTQYF.